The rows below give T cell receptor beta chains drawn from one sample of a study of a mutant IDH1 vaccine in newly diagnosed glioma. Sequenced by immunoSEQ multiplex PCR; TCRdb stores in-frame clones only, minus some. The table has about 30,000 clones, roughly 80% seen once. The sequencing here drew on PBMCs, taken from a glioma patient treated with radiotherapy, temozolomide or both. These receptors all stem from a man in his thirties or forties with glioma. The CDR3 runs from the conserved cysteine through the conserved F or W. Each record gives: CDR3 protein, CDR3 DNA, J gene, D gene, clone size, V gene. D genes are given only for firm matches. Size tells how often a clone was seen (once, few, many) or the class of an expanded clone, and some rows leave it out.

cdr3_aa: CASIRVGDTQYF; cdr3_nt: TGTGCCAGCATAAGGGTTGGAGATACGCAGTATTTT; j_call: TRBJ2-3; d_call: -; clone_size: -; v_call: TRBV5-6
cdr3_aa: CASSLVTGNGELFF; cdr3_nt: TGTGCCAGCAGCCTCGTCACAGGGAACGGGGAGCTGTTTTTT; j_call: TRBJ2-2; d_call: -; clone_size: -; v_call: TRBV7-9
cdr3_aa: CASSSDGNEQFF; cdr3_nt: TGCGCCAGCAGCTCGGACGGCAATGAGCAGTTCTTC; j_call: TRBJ2-1; d_call: -; clone_size: -; v_call: TRBV5-1
cdr3_aa: CASSQFPGQGVSTNEKLFF; cdr3_nt: TGCGCCAGCAGCCAATTTCCGGGACAGGGGGTCTCAACTAATGAAAAACTGTTTTTT; j_call: TRBJ1-4; d_call: TRBD1; clone_size: -; v_call: TRBV4-3
cdr3_aa: CASSLLCVGADCNQPQHF; cdr3_nt: TGTGCCAGCAGTTTGCTCTGTGTTGGGGCAGACTGCAATCAGCCCCAGCATTTT; j_call: TRBJ1-5; d_call: -; clone_size: once; v_call: TRBV27
cdr3_aa: CASSLSDTQYF; cdr3_nt: TGTGCCAGCAGCCTATCTGATACGCAGTATTTT; j_call: TRBJ2-3; d_call: -; clone_size: once; v_call: TRBV14
cdr3_aa: CASSPRGAGLVNEQFF; cdr3_nt: TGTGCCAGCAGCCCCAGAGGGGCGGGACTAGTCAATGAGCAGTTCTTC; j_call: TRBJ2-1; d_call: TRBD2; clone_size: -; v_call: TRBV9
cdr3_aa: CATAKGQLSTGELFF; cdr3_nt: TGTGCCACCGCAAAGGGACAGCTATCCACCGGGGAGCTGTTTTTT; j_call: TRBJ2-2; d_call: TRBD1; clone_size: -; v_call: TRBV10-3
cdr3_aa: CASSAGTDNHYEQYF; cdr3_nt: TGTGCCAGCAGCGCCGGGACAGATAACCACTACGAGCAGTACTTC; j_call: TRBJ2-7; d_call: TRBD1; clone_size: -; v_call: TRBV11-3
cdr3_aa: CASTQTARAQREAFF; cdr3_nt: TGTGCCAGCACCCAAACCGCGCGCGCCCAGCGTGAAGCTTTCTTT; j_call: TRBJ1-1; d_call: -; clone_size: once; v_call: TRBV13
cdr3_aa: CSATGTGDYEQYF; cdr3_nt: TGCAGCGCGACCGGGACAGGGGATTACGAGCAGTACTTC; j_call: TRBJ2-7; d_call: TRBD1; clone_size: -; v_call: TRBV29-1
cdr3_aa: CASSLAGVYYGYTF; cdr3_nt: TGCGCCAGCAGCTTGGCCGGTGTGTACTATGGCTACACCTTC; j_call: TRBJ1-2; d_call: -; clone_size: -; v_call: TRBV5-1
cdr3_aa: CAWNENEQFF; cdr3_nt: TGTGCCTGGAATGAGAATGAGCAGTTCTTC; j_call: TRBJ2-1; d_call: -; clone_size: few; v_call: TRBV30
cdr3_aa: CASSQSNRINEKLFF; cdr3_nt: TGCGCCAGCAGCCAAAGCAACAGGATTAATGAAAAACTGTTTTTT; j_call: TRBJ1-4; d_call: -; clone_size: -; v_call: TRBV4-1
cdr3_aa: CASSKDPGVGTEAFF; cdr3_nt: TGTGCCAGCAGCAAAGACCCGGGGGTAGGTACTGAAGCTTTCTTT; j_call: TRBJ1-1; d_call: -; clone_size: few; v_call: TRBV9
cdr3_aa: CASSQASGPSPYEQYF; cdr3_nt: TGCGCCAGCAGCCAGGCCTCTGGACCGTCTCCCTACGAGCAGTACTTC; j_call: TRBJ2-7; d_call: -; clone_size: -; v_call: TRBV4-3
cdr3_aa: CASIPGSLVTEAFF; cdr3_nt: TGTGCCAGCATACCCGGTTCCTTGGTCACTGAAGCTTTCTTT; j_call: TRBJ1-1; d_call: -; clone_size: -; v_call: TRBV2
cdr3_aa: CATSSTGQNLDNEKLFF; cdr3_nt: TGTGCCACCAGCAGTACAGGGCAGAACCTTGATAATGAAAAACTGTTTTTT; j_call: TRBJ1-4; d_call: -; clone_size: -; v_call: TRBV15
cdr3_aa: CAWSMSYSYNEQFF; cdr3_nt: TGTGCCTGGAGCATGAGTTACTCCTACAATGAGCAGTTCTTC; j_call: TRBJ2-1; d_call: -; clone_size: -; v_call: TRBV30
cdr3_aa: CASSLTRGMNTEAFF; cdr3_nt: TGTGCCAGCAGCTTAACCAGGGGGATGAACACTGAAGCTTTCTTT; j_call: TRBJ1-1; d_call: TRBD1; clone_size: -; v_call: TRBV11-2
cdr3_aa: CASSRGRALSSYEQYF; cdr3_nt: TGTGCCAGCAGCAGGGGGCGAGCGCTTAGCTCCTACGAGCAGTACTTC; j_call: TRBJ2-7; d_call: TRBD1; clone_size: -; v_call: TRBV7-8
cdr3_aa: CAWTLGLAGNYEQYF; cdr3_nt: TGTGCCTGGACCTTGGGACTAGCGGGGAACTACGAGCAGTACTTC; j_call: TRBJ2-7; d_call: TRBD2; clone_size: -; v_call: TRBV30
cdr3_aa: CASTKVKGGPTDTQYF; cdr3_nt: TGTGCCAGCACCAAAGTAAAGGGCGGCCCCACAGATACGCAGTATTTT; j_call: TRBJ2-3; d_call: -; clone_size: -; v_call: TRBV7-2
cdr3_aa: CASSRSPGANLETQYF; cdr3_nt: TGCGCCAGCAGCCGCAGTCCTGGAGCGAATCTAGAGACCCAGTACTTC; j_call: TRBJ2-5; d_call: -; clone_size: -; v_call: TRBV5-1
cdr3_aa: CASSLNGQGRNEQYF; cdr3_nt: TGCGCCAGCAGCTTGAACGGACAGGGACGGAACGAGCAGTACTTC; j_call: TRBJ2-7; d_call: TRBD1; clone_size: -; v_call: TRBV5-1
cdr3_aa: CASSFNGNQPQHF; cdr3_nt: TGTGCCAGCAGCTTTAATGGCAATCAGCCCCAGCATTTT; j_call: TRBJ1-5; d_call: -; clone_size: -; v_call: TRBV7-2
cdr3_aa: CASSTANTEAFF; cdr3_nt: TGTGCCAGCTCAACGGCCAACACTGAAGCTTTCTTT; j_call: TRBJ1-1; d_call: -; clone_size: once; v_call: TRBV18
cdr3_aa: CASSLDRGFGYTF; cdr3_nt: TGTGCCAGCAGCTTAGACCGGGGCTTTGGCTACACCTTC; j_call: TRBJ1-2; d_call: -; clone_size: -; v_call: TRBV11-2
cdr3_aa: CASSGADTDTQYF; cdr3_nt: TGTGCCAGCAGTGGGGCAGACACAGATACGCAGTATTTT; j_call: TRBJ2-3; d_call: -; clone_size: -; v_call: TRBV6-1
cdr3_aa: CASSLAGAPNEQFF; cdr3_nt: TGTGCCAGCAGTCTAGCGGGGGCCCCCAATGAGCAGTTCTTC; j_call: TRBJ2-1; d_call: TRBD2; clone_size: -; v_call: TRBV25-1
cdr3_aa: CASSLSTVPNEKLFF; cdr3_nt: TGTGCCAGCAGCTTATCGACTGTTCCTAATGAAAAACTGTTTTTT; j_call: TRBJ1-4; d_call: -; clone_size: -; v_call: TRBV7-8
cdr3_aa: CASSSGLGLAGGPGEQYF; cdr3_nt: TGTGCCAGCAGTTCAGGCCTGGGACTAGCGGGAGGGCCGGGAGAGCAGTACTTC; j_call: TRBJ2-7; d_call: TRBD2; clone_size: -; v_call: TRBV27
cdr3_aa: CAAGKRSTDTQYF; cdr3_nt: TGTGCCGCTGGGAAGAGAAGCACAGATACGCAGTATTTT; j_call: TRBJ2-3; d_call: -; clone_size: -; v_call: TRBV2
cdr3_aa: CASSPPAGGGTDTQYF; cdr3_nt: TGTGCCAGCAGTCCCCCAGCGGGGGGCGGCACAGATACGCAGTATTTT; j_call: TRBJ2-3; d_call: TRBD2; clone_size: few; v_call: TRBV28
cdr3_aa: CAISDQVAGYNEQFF; cdr3_nt: TGTGCCATCAGTGATCAGGTAGCGGGTTACAATGAGCAGTTCTTC; j_call: TRBJ2-1; d_call: TRBD2; clone_size: -; v_call: TRBV10-3
cdr3_aa: CASSLGLDSQETQYF; cdr3_nt: TGTGCCAGCAGCTTAGGTTTGGACAGCCAAGAGACCCAGTACTTC; j_call: TRBJ2-5; d_call: -; clone_size: -; v_call: TRBV11-3
cdr3_aa: CASSSIEQQATGELFF; cdr3_nt: TGTGCCAGCAGCTCGATTGAACAGCAGGCCACCGGGGAGCTGTTTTTT; j_call: TRBJ2-2; d_call: -; clone_size: medium-sized; v_call: TRBV7-2
cdr3_aa: CATSTTTGNEQYF; cdr3_nt: TGTGCCACCAGCACCACCACAGGGAACGAGCAGTACTTC; j_call: TRBJ2-7; d_call: -; clone_size: -; v_call: TRBV15
cdr3_aa: CASSTDAYNEQFF; cdr3_nt: TGCGCCAGCAGCACCGACGCATACAATGAGCAGTTCTTC; j_call: TRBJ2-1; d_call: -; clone_size: -; v_call: TRBV5-1
cdr3_aa: CASSQESGAYEQYF; cdr3_nt: TGTGCCAGCAGCCAAGAGAGCGGAGCCTACGAGCAGTACTTC; j_call: TRBJ2-7; d_call: -; clone_size: -; v_call: TRBV4-2
cdr3_aa: CATRDSNEKLFF; cdr3_nt: TGTGCCACACGGGACAGCAATGAAAAACTGTTTTTT; j_call: TRBJ1-4; d_call: TRBD1; clone_size: -; v_call: TRBV7-2
cdr3_aa: CASSYSGGLSYGYTF; cdr3_nt: TGTGCCAGCAGTTACTCCGGGGGGCTTAGCTATGGCTACACCTTC; j_call: TRBJ1-2; d_call: -; clone_size: -; v_call: TRBV6-5
cdr3_aa: CASSLVGTGGEKLFF; cdr3_nt: TGTGCCAGCAGCTTAGTCGGGACAGGGGGAGAAAAACTGTTTTTT; j_call: TRBJ1-4; d_call: TRBD1; clone_size: -; v_call: TRBV7-9
cdr3_aa: CASSFLQGAGEKLFF; cdr3_nt: TGCGCCAGCAGCTTCTTACAGGGGGCAGGTGAAAAACTGTTTTTT; j_call: TRBJ1-4; d_call: TRBD1; clone_size: -; v_call: TRBV5-1